This T cell receptor beta chain was documented in a study of response to subunit inactivated influenza vaccine. Study outcomes and limitations: Every seasonal influenza vaccination brings in few new T cells, the authors suggested.

The CDR3 is made up of 16 amino acids. Germline trimming cut 0 bases from V and 9 bases from J; bases unmatched to any gene: 10. From germline, CDR1 is SGHRS and CDR2 YFSETQ. TCRdb re-called the RT-PCR reads with MiXCR, one entry per CDR3 protein. The sample holds around 570,000 distinct CDR3 sequences, around 8% seen once. This clonotype was seen only a few times. Antigen specificity is unknown. The chain is built from TRBV5-1 and TRBJ2-3; 10 nucleotides match TRBD2. This material consisted of PBMCs from blood, taken around 2 years after vaccination. This clonotype was sampled from a man between 50 and 75 years old who received an inactivated influenza vaccine. The CDR3 reads CASSLVGTSDKATQYF. The CDR3 nucleotides read TGCGCCAGCAGCTTGGTTGGGACTAGCGACAAAGCCACGCAGTATTTT.